This TCR beta chain stems from a study of T cell responses to AZD1222 COVID-19 vaccine. Across the study: Second-dose recipients at about 4 or about 12 weeks were treated as one pooled group. General observations from the study: Distributed over spike, vaccine-associated CD4 TCRs predominated at 160-218 and 743-854. In a largely white British group with more females than males, clonal diversity was possibly underestimated. Receipt of two AZD1222 doses was followed by a rise in Spike-specific TCR breadth and depth.

Profiled with immunoSEQ multiplex PCR; TCRdb holds only in-frame clones, not every one. The sample includes around 150,000 clones, around 90% of them seen just once. The CDR3 is made up of 14 amino acids. Trimming cost V 0 bases and J 5 bases; bases outside gene matches: 6. Germline lookup yields CDR1 GTSNPN and CDR2 SVGIG (reference sequence). Of note for this clone: Its target is unknown.

The source material was peripheral blood, sampled on day 0 of AZD1222 vaccination. The TCR originated in an adult in good health. The V gene is TRBV30, the J gene TRBJ2-5; 7 bases agree with TRBD1. CDR3 amino acids: CAWSVGGVGETQYF. The CDR3 coding sequence is TGTGCCTGGAGTGTAGGGGGCGTGGGGGAGACCCAGTACTTC.